The 14 T cell receptor beta chains below come from one sample, sequenced in a study of cytomegalovirus exposure and HLA in healthy donors. The PCR used 60 Vbeta and 13 Jbeta primers. Sequenced by immunoSEQ multiplex PCR; TCRdb stores in-frame clones only, minus some. Of approximately 150,000 clones listed, approximately 80% are singletons. What was sequenced was PBMCs. The source is a woman between 35 and 50 years old in good health and CMV-seronegative.

This clone was observed a handful of times. This rearrangement joins TRBV18 to TRBJ1-4; no clear D. The CDR3 runs 14 residues. Germline V gene data show CDR1 as KGHSH and CDR2 as LQKENI. The V gene lost 6 bases and the J gene lost 6 bases, with 14 bases spanning the gap. CDR3 in DNA: TGTGCCAGCTCGCACGGCAGTAGCGATGAAAAACTGTTTTTT. This gives the protein CASSHGSSDEKLFF.

The V call is TRBV5-3, the J call TRBJ2-7; maybe TRBD2 (6 bases). TRBV5-3 is sorted into the ORF group, with uncertain function. This CDR3 has 16 amino acids. V lost 4 bases and J lost 2, with 19 bases in between. CDR3 in DNA: TGTGCCAGAAGCGGGGAGGACGGATCTCTCACCTACGAGCAGTACTTC. This codes for CARSGEDGSLTYEQYF.

This chain connects TRBV19 to TRBJ1-4; D ambiguous. The V and J ends lost 3 bases and 7 bases respectively, with 12 bases between them. CDR3 length equals 14 residues. Per germline, CDR1 LNHDA and CDR2 SQIVND (reference sequence). DNA of the CDR3: TGTGCCAGTAGTATGTCCCGGGAGGCTGAAAAACTGTTTTTT. Amino acid sequence: CASSMSREAEKLFF.

The gene calls are TRBV6-5 and TRBJ1-1, with 7 bases fitting TRBD1. This CDR3 is built from 14 residues. Trimming took 5 bases from V and 4 from J; bases not matched to a gene: 7. The germline V gene has CDR1 MNHEY and CDR2 SVGAGI. The CDR3 reads CASSDDRESTEAFF. The DNA for the CDR3 is TGTGCCAGCAGTGATGACAGGGAGTCCACTGAAGCTTTCTTT.

The chain carries TRBV19 and TRBJ1-2, with a possible D match to TRBD1 (5 bases). The CDR3 covers 13 residues. Germline loops: CDR1 LNHDA, CDR2 SQIVND (reference sequence). The germline V and J ends were trimmed by 6 bases and 7 bases, with 15 bases remaining between them. The CDR3 reads CASRRQGVFGYTF. For the CDR3, the DNA is TGTGCCAGTAGGAGGCAGGGCGTGTTTGGCTACACCTTC.

The V gene is TRBV29-1, the J gene TRBJ1-1; perhaps TRBD1 as D (6 bases). V was shortened by 6 bases and J by 1 base, with 12 bases between the two germline ends. CDR1 is SQVTM and CDR2 is ANQGSEA in the germline V gene. CDR3 length equals 13 residues. The CDR3 protein is CSVQQGRNTEAFF. The CDR3 coding sequence is TGCAGCGTCCAACAGGGTAGGAACACTGAAGCTTTCTTT.

This clone has only a few counts. V usage is TRBV11-3 and J usage is TRBJ2-3, with TRBD1 matching 8 bases. The germline V gene has CDR1 SGHNT and CDR2 YENEEA. This CDR3 comprises 15 residues. Trimming removed 5 bases from V and 4 bases from J; junction bases left unmatched: 8. For the CDR3, the DNA is TGTGCCAGCAGCCCCCGGTTACAGGGGGCAGATACGCAGTATTTT. Protein sequence: CASSPRLQGADTQYF.

The chain employs TRBV27 and TRBJ2-1; 9 nucleotides agree with TRBD1. CDR3 length equals 13 residues. Germline CDR1 MNHEY, CDR2 SMNVEV (reference sequence). V lost 6 bases, J lost 6 bases, and 3 bases stayed unmatched. The CDR3 is CASRGTGRNEQFF. In DNA, the CDR3 is TGTGCCAGCAGAGGGACAGGGCGCAATGAGCAGTTCTTC.

The V gene is TRBV18, the J gene TRBJ2-5, with 8 bases fitting TRBD1. This CDR3 is built from 14 residues. Losses at the gene ends were 4 bases for V and 0 bases for J; bases not matched to a gene: 1. The germline V gene encodes CDR1 KGHSH and CDR2 LQKENI. Written as DNA, the CDR3 is TGTGCCAGCTCACGGACAGGGTACCAAGAGACCCAGTACTTC. It yields the protein CASSRTGYQETQYF.

This clone was seen more than once but under ten times. The chain links TRBV9 to TRBJ1-2; D unresolved. The ends were cut back, 0 bases at V and 0 bases at J, with 9 bases in the middle. Germline V CDR1 and CDR2: SGDLS, YYNGEE. This CDR3 has 15 amino acids. The CDR3 sequence: CASSVEVGANYGYTF. DNA of the CDR3: TGTGCCAGCAGCGTAGAAGTAGGAGCTAACTATGGCTACACCTTC.

This clone turned up a few times. The chain carries TRBV2 and TRBJ1-2; tentative D call: TRBD1 (6 bases). This CDR3 has 13 residues. Trimming pared 4 bases from V and 6 bases from J, leaving 12 bases between. CDR1 is SNHLY and CDR2 is FYNNEI in the germline V gene. DNA for the CDR3: TGTGCCAGCAGTGTCACAGGGATGAATGGCTACACCTTC. Its protein is CASSVTGMNGYTF.

The table lists this clone with a count of one. The chain has TRBV6-1 and TRBJ2-5; a weak D match, TRBD2 (6 bases). The V gene's germline CDR1 is MNHNS and CDR2 SASEGT. V was trimmed by 4 bases and J by 4 bases, leaving 13 bases between them. The CDR3 runs to 14 residues. The CDR3 DNA follows: TGTGCCAGCAGTGCCTGGAGGGCCTCAGAGACCCAGTACTTC. Amino acid sequence: CASSAWRASETQYF.

Points on this clone: A junction boundary mismatches the germline segment, possibly from a read error. The chain combines TRBV9 with TRBJ2-6; perhaps TRBD1 as D (5 bases). The CDR3 is made up of 16 amino acids. Germline V gives CDR1 SGDLS, CDR2 YYNGEE. The CDR3 nucleotides are TGTGCCAGCAGCGTAGACTCAACCCCTGGGGCCAACGGCCTGACTTTC. Its translation: CASSVDSTPGANGLTF.

This chain joins TRBV11-3 and TRBJ2-5; 10 nucleotides line up with TRBD2. With the DNA end fitting TRBJ2-7 better, the J assignment may be wrong. CDR1 and CDR2 from the germline V gene are SGHNT and YENEEA. This CDR3 region has 15 residues. The CDR3 coding sequence is TGTGCCAGCAGCTTCCTAGCGGGGGTTGACTACGAGCAGTACTTC. This codes for CASSFLAGVDYEQYF.